What follows describes a single TCR beta chain. This record comes from a study of control samples from healthy donors and cancer patients. Clones were sequenced by immunoSEQ multiplex PCR, and TCRdb holds only the in-frame ones, with some missing. The sample includes about 80,000 clones, about 79% seen only once; the top ten take roughly 10%. V was pared by 5 bases and J by 4 bases, with 14 bases between. CDR1 and CDR2 from the germline V gene are MNHEY and SMNVEV (reference sequence). The length of the CDR3 is 15 residues. Material for sequencing was PBMCs. The V gene is TRBV27, the J gene TRBJ2-2, with D possibly matching TRBD2 (6 bases). This receptor was obtained from a man aged 55 to 69 with head and neck cancer. In DNA form, the CDR3 reads TGTGCCAGCAGTGGGAACTCCGGGGGCACCGGGGAGCTGTTTTTT. It yields the protein CASSGNSGGTGELFF.